This T cell receptor beta chain is drawn from a study of T cell responses to AZD1222 COVID-19 vaccine. General study findings and limits: Reports indicate that nearly half of spike-specific TCRs are directed at unmutated variant regions. Most donors were white British and more were female, and clonal diversity was possibly underestimated. Spike-specific TCR breadth and depth were elevated following two AZD1222 doses.

Using immunoSEQ multiplex PCR, the repertoire was profiled, and TCRdb retains in-frame clones only, with some absent. The profile covers roughly 130,000 clones, with more than 85% appearing a single time and under 4.5% taken by the ten largest. Pooling of second doses given at about 4 or about 12 weeks was done. Germline CDR1 is SGDLS and CDR2 is YYNGEE. The CDR3 runs to 16 residues. Trimming pared 0 bases from V and 0 bases from J, leaving 13 bases between. Remarks on this clone: The target antigen is unknown.

The source was peripheral blood, collected 28 days after the second AZD1222 dose. This clonotype was obtained from an adult who received the AZD1222 COVID-19 vaccine. The chain has TRBV9 and TRBJ2-7, with D uncertain. The CDR3 region has the DNA TGTGCCAGCAGCGTAGGGATAGGCCGGAGCTCCTACGAGCAGTACTTC. This translates into CASSVGIGRSSYEQYF.